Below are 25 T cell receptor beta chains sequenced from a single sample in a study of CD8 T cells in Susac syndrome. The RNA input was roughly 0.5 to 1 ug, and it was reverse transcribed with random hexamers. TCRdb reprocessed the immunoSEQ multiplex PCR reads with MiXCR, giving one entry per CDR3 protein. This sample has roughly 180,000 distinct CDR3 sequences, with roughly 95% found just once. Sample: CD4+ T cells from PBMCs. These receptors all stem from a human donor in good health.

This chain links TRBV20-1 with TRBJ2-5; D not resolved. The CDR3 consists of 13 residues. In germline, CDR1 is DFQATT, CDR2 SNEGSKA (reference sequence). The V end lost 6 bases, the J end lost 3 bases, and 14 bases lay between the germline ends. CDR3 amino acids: CSAPWQNEETQYF. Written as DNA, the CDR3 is TGCAGTGCCCCTTGGCAAAATGAAGAGACCCAGTACTTC.

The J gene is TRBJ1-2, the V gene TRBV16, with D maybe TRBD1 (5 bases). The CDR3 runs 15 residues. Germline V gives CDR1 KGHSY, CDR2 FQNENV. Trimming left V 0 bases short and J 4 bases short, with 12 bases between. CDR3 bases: TGTGCCAGCAGCCAATCGCTGGCAGGGCCCTATGGCTACACCTTC. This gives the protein CASSQSLAGPYGYTF.

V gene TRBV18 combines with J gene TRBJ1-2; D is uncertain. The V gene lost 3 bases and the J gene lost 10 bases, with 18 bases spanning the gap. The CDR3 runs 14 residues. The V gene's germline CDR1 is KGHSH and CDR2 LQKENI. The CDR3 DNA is TGTGCCAGCTCACCCCTCAACTCCCCCGGCGTCTACACCTTC. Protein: CASSPLNSPGVYTF. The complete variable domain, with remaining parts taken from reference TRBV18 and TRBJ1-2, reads NAGVMQNPRHLVRRRGQEARLRCSPMKGHSHVYWYRQLPEEGLKFMVYLQKENIIDESGMPKERFSAEFPKEGPSILRIQQVVRGDSAAYFCASSPLNSPGVYTFGSGTRLTVV.

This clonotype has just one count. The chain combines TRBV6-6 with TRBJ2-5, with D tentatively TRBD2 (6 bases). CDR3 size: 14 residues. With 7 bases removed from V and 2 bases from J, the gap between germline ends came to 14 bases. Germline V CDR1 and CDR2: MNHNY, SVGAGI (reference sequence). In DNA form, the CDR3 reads TGTGCCAGCAAAAAATCGGGGGAACAAGAGACCCAGTACTTC. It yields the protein CASKKSGEQETQYF.

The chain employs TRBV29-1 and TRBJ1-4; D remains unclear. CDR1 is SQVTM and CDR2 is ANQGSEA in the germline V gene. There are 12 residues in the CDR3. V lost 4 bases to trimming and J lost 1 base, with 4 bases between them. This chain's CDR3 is CSVGETNEKLFF. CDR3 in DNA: TGCAGCGTTGGGGAAACTAATGAAAAACTGTTTTTT. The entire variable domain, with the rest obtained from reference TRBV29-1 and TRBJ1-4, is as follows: SAVISQKPSRDICQRGTSLTIQCQVDSQVTMMFWYRQQPGQSLTLIATANQGSEATYESGFVIDKFPISRPNLTFSTLTVSNMSPEDSSIYLCSVGETNEKLFFGSGTQLSVL.

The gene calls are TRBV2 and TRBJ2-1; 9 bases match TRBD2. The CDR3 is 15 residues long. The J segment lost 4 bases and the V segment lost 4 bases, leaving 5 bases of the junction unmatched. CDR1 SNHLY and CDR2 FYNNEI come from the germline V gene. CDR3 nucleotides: TGTGCCAGCAGTGGGGAAGGACTAGCGTACAATGAGCAGTTCTTC. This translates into CASSGEGLAYNEQFF.

This CDR3 is CATSGAGLSSGANVLTF. The CDR3 DNA follows: TGTGCCACCAGTGGGGCAGGCCTAAGCTCTGGGGCCAACGTCCTGACTTTC. V is TRBV24-1 and J is TRBJ2-6; D gene unclear. Germline-derived CDR1 and CDR2 are KGHDR and SFDVKD. V lost 5 bases, J lost 0 bases, and 13 bases lay in between. This CDR3 is 17 amino acids long.

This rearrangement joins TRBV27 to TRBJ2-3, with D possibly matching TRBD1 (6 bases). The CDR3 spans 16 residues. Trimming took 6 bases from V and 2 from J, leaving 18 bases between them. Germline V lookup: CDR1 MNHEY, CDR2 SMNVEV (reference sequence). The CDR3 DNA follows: TGTGCCAGCAGCTTCAGGGGACGCGGGTCCACAGATACGCAGTATTTT. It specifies CASSFRGRGSTDTQYF.

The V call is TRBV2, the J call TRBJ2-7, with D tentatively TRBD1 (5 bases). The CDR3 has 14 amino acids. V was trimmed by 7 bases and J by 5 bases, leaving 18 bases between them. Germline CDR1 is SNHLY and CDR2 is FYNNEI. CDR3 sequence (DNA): TGTGCCAGCATGGTGGTGCAGGGTATCCACGAGCAGTACTTC. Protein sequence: CASMVVQGIHEQYF.

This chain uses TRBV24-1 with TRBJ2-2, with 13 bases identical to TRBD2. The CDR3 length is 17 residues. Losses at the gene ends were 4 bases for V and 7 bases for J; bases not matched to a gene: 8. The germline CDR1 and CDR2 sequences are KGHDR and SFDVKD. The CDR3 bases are TGTGCCACCAGTGACCCCGGACTAGCGGGAGCCGTCGGGGAGCTGTTTTTT. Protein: CATSDPGLAGAVGELFF.

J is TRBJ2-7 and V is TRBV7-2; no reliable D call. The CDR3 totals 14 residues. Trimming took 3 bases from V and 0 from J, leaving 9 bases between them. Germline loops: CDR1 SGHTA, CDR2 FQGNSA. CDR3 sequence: CASSLEAPSYEQYF. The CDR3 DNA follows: TGTGCCAGCAGCTTGGAAGCACCCTCCTACGAGCAGTACTTC.

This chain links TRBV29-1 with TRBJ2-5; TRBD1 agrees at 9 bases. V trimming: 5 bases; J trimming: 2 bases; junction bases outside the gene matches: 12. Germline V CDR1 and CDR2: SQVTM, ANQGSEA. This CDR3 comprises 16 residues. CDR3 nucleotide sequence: TGCAGCGTTCGAAGAACCGGGACAGGGTTTCAAGAGACCCAGTACTTC. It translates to CSVRRTGTGFQETQYF.

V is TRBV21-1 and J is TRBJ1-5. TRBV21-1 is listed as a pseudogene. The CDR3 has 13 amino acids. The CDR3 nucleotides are TGTGCCAGCAGAGACGACGTGAATCAGCCCCAGCATTTT. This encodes CASRDDVNQPQHF.

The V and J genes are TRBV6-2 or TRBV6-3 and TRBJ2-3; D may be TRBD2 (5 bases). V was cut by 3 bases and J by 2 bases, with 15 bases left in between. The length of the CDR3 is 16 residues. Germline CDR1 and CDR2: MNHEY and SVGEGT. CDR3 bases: TGTGCCAGCAGTTATCCGACGCGGACTCTCACAGATACGCAGTATTTT. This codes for CASSYPTRTLTDTQYF.

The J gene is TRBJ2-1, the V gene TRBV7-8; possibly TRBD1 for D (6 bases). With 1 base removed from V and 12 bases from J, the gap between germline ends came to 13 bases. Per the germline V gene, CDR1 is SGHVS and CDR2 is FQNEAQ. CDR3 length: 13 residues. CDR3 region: CASSLVAQGGQFF. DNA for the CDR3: TGTGCCAGCAGCTTAGTTGCCCAAGGGGGGCAGTTCTTC.

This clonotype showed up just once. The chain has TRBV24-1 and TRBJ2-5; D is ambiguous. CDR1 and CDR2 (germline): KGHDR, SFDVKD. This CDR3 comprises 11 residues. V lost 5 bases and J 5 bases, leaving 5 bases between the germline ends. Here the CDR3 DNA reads TGTGCCACCAGTGGTTCGGAGACCCAGTACTTC. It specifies CATSGSETQYF.

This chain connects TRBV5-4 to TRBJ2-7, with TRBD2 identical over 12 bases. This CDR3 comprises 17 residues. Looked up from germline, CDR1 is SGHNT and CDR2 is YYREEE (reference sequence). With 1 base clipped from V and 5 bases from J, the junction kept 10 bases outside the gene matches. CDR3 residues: CASSLRLAGVSVHEQYF. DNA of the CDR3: TGTGCCAGCAGCTTGAGACTAGCGGGAGTATCCGTCCACGAGCAGTACTTC.

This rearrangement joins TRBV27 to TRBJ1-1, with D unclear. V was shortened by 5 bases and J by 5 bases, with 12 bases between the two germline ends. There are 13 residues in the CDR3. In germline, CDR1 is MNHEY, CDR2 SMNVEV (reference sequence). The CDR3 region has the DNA TGTGCCAGCAGTGGGCACCCAAGAACTGAAGCTTTCTTT. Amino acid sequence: CASSGHPRTEAFF.

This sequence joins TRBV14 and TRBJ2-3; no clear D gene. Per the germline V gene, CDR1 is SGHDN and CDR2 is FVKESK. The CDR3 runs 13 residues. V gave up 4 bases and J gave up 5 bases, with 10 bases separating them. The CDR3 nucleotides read TGTGCCAGCAGCCGTGCGTTTCGAGATACGCAGTATTTT. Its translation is CASSRAFRDTQYF. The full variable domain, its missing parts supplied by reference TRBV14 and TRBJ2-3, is EAGVTQFPSHSVIEKGQTVTLRCDPISGHDNLYWYRRVMGKEIKFLLHFVKESKQDESGMPNNRFLAERTGGTYSTLKVQPAELEDSGVYFCASSRAFRDTQYFGPGTRLTVL.

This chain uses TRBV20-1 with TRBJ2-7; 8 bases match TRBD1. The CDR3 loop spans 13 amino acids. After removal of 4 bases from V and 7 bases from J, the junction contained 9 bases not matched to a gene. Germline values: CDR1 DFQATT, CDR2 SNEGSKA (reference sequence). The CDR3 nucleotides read TGCAGTGCTATGGGACAGGTAACTAGTGAGCAGTACTTC. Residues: CSAMGQVTSEQYF.

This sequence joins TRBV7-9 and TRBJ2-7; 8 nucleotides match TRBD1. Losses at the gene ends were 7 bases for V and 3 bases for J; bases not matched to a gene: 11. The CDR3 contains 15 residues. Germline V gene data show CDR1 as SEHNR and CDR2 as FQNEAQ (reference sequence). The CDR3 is CASTILTGVNYEQYF. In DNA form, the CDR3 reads TGTGCCAGCACCATACTGACAGGGGTAAACTACGAGCAGTACTTC. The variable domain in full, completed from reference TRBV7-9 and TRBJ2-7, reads DTGVSQNPRHKITKRGQNVTFRCDPISEHNRLYWYRQTLGQGPEFLTYFQNEAQLEKSRLLSDRFSAERPKGSFSTLEIQRTEQGDSAMYLCASTILTGVNYEQYFGPGTRLTVT.

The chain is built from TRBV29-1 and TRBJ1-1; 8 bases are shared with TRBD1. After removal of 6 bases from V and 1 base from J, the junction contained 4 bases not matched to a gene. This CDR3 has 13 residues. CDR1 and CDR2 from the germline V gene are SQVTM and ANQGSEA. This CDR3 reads CSVGQGWNTEAFF. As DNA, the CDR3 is TGCAGCGTAGGACAGGGTTGGAACACTGAAGCTTTCTTT. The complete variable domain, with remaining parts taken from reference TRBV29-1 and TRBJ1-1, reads SAVISQKPSRDICQRGTSLTIQCQVDSQVTMMFWYRQQPGQSLTLIATANQGSEATYESGFVIDKFPISRPNLTFSTLTVSNMSPEDSSIYLCSVGQGWNTEAFFGQGTRLTVV.

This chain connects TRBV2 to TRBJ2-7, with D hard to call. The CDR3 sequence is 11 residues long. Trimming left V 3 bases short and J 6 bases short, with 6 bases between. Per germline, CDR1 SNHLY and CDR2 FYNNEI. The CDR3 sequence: CASSDWVEQYF. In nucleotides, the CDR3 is TGTGCCAGCAGTGACTGGGTCGAGCAGTACTTC.

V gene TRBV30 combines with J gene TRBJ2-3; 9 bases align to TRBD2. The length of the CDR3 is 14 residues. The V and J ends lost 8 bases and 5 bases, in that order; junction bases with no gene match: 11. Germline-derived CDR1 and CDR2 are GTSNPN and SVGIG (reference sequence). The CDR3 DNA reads TGTGCCAGAGCCTTAGCGGGAGTGCGAGATACGCAGTATTTT. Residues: CARALAGVRDTQYF.

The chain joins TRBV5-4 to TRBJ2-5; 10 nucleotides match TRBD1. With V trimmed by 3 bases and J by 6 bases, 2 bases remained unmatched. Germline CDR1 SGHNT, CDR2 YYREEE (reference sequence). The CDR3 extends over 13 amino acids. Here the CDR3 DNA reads TGTGCCAGCAGCTCGGGACAGGGGAAGACCCAGTACTTC. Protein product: CASSSGQGKTQYF.